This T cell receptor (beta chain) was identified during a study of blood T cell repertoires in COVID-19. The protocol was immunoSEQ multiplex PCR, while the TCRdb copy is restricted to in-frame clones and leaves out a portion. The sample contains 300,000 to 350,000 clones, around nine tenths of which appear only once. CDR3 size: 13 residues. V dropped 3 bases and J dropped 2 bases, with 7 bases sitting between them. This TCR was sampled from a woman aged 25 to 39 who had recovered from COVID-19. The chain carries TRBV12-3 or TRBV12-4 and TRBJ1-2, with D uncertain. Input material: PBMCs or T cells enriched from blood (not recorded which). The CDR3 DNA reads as TGTGCCAGCAGTTTCGTCCCGAACTATGGCTACACCTTC. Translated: CASSFVPNYGYTF.